This TCR beta chain was sequenced during a study of cytomegalovirus exposure and HLA in healthy donors. PCR was performed using 60 Vbeta and 13 Jbeta primers. Profiled with immunoSEQ multiplex PCR; TCRdb holds only in-frame clones, not every one. Altogether about 130,000 clones are present, 81% being singletons, with the ten largest covering around 0.7%. Germline values: CDR1 ENHRY, CDR2 SYGVKD. The V segment lost 0 bases and the J segment 5 bases; nucleotides outside the gene matches: 9. The CDR3 consists of 17 residues. The TCR originated in a man between 18 and 35 years old in good health and CMV-seronegative. The chain couples TRBV10-3 to TRBJ2-7, with 11 nucleotides matching TRBD2. The sequenced material came from PBMCs. The CDR3 sequence is CAISESTVAGGINEQYF. The CDR3 DNA sequence: TGTGCCATCAGTGAGTCGACGGTAGCGGGGGGGATCAACGAGCAGTACTTC.